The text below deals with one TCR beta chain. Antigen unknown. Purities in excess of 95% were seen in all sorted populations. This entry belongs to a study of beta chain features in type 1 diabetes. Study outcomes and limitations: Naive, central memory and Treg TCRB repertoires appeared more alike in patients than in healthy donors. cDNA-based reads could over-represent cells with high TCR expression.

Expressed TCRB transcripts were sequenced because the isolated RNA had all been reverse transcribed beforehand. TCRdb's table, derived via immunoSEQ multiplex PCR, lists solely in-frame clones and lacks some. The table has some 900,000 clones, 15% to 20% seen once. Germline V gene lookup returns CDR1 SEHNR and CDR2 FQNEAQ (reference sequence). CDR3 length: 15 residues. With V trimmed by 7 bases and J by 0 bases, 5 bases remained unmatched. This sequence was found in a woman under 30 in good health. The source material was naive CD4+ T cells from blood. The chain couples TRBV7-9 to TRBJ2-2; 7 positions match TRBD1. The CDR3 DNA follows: TGTGCCAGCAAAAGACAGGGACCGAACACCGGGGAGCTGTTTTTT. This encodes CASKRQGPNTGELFF.